This is a list of T cell receptor beta chains from one sample in a study of blood T cell repertoires in COVID-19. TCRdb keeps only in-frame clones here, not all; method: immunoSEQ multiplex PCR. This repertoire shows a few hundred thousand clones, roughly 84% found once; its top ten account for 6.6%. Sequenced material: PBMCs or T cells enriched from blood (not recorded which). The receptors derive from a woman aged 45-59 years who had been exposed to COVID-19. Both conserved end residues are part of each CDR3. A D gene is named only where the DNA matches it firmly. Where a row states a size, it is once, few, many or the class of an expanded clone; other rows omit it.

clone_size j_call v_call d_call cdr3_nt cdr3_aa
NA TRBJ2-7 TRBV6-5 TRBD1 TGTGCCAGCAGACATCCGGGACAGGGGGCTTACGAGCAGTACTTC CASRHPGQGAYEQYF
NA TRBJ1-2 TRBV6-5 TRBD1 TGTGCCAGCAGTTACTCGGGACAGGAGGGCGGCTACACCTTC CASSYSGQEGGYTF
NA TRBJ1-1 TRBV19 NA TGTGCCACGACTCGAGAGGGTGAAGCTTTCTTT CATTREGEAFF
NA TRBJ2-3 TRBV29-1 NA TGCAGCGTTGAAGAGCTAGCGCCACGTCGCTATTTT CSVEELAPRRYF
NA TRBJ2-1 TRBV5-4 TRBD1 TGTGCCAGCAGCCTCGGGACAGGGATCGACAATGAGCAGTTCTTC CASSLGTGIDNEQFF
NA TRBJ2-3 TRBV27 TRBD1 TGTGCCAGCAGTCGAAAAAGGACAGGCCTCCCCACAGATACGCAGTATTTT CASSRKRTGLPTDTQYF
NA TRBJ1-4 TRBV6-1 NA TGTGCCAGCAGTGAAGGGACAACCAACCGGGAAAAACTGTTTTTT CASSEGTTNREKLFF
NA TRBJ2-7 TRBV6-5 TRBD1 TGTGCCAGCAGTTTCCGGGACAGGCCCTACGAGCAGTACTTC CASSFRDRPYEQYF
NA TRBJ1-1 TRBV7-8 TRBD1 TGTGCCAGCAGCTTCCCCGGACAGGGCACTGAAGCTTTCTTT CASSFPGQGTEAFF
NA TRBJ1-2 TRBV18 TRBD1 TGTGCCAGCTCACCGGCCCCGGGACAGGCTCACATTAACTATGGCTACACCTTC CASSPAPGQAHINYGYTF
NA TRBJ2-2 TRBV21-1 NA TGTGCCAGCAGCAGAGGTGGGGACTCAACCGGGGAGCTGTTTTTT CASSRGGDSTGELFF
once TRBJ1-1 TRBV7-2 NA TGTGCCAGCAGCTTCGGTAGGAACACTGAAGCTTTCTTT CASSFGRNTEAFF
NA TRBJ2-1 TRBV3-1/TRBV3-2 TRBD2 TGTGCCAGCAGCCAAGCATGGACTAGCGGGGTCTCTAGGGATGAGCAGTTCTTC CASSQAWTSGVSRDEQFF
NA TRBJ2-3 TRBV6-5 TRBD1 TGTGCCAGCAGTAGCGGACAGGCCGTTCCACGACAGTATTTT CASSSGQAVPRQYF
NA TRBJ1-1 TRBV10-1 NA TGCGCCAGCAGTGAGTCGGGCCGGGGAGCGAACACTGAAGCTTTCTTT CASSESGRGANTEAFF
NA TRBJ1-1 TRBV12-3/TRBV12-4 NA TGTGCCAGCAGTTTAACAGGCCAAGGGGTTGCTTTCTTT CASSLTGQGVAFF
NA TRBJ1-5 TRBV4-3 NA TGCGCCAGCAGCCAAGACAGGGGCCTTGATCAGCCCCAGCATTTT CASSQDRGLDQPQHF
once TRBJ1-3 TRBV7-6 TRBD1 TGTGCCAGCAGCTTAGTCTCGGGACAGGGTAATGGAAACACCATATATTTT CASSLVSGQGNGNTIYF
NA TRBJ1-1 TRBV27 TRBD1 TGTGCCAGCAGTGAACTACCCCCCGCAGGGGGCTATGAGATGAACACTGAAGCTTTCTTT CASSELPPAGGYEMNTEAFF
NA TRBJ2-5 TRBV7-9 NA TGTGCCAGCAGCTTACCAGGGGACCCGCAAGAGACCCAGTACTTC CASSLPGDPQETQYF
few TRBJ1-5 TRBV30 TRBD1 TGTGCCTCCGCGCTGGGACAGGGACAGCCCCAGCATTTT CASALGQGQPQHF
NA TRBJ2-2 TRBV5-1 NA TGCGCCAGCAGCTTGGGAACGCAGGATACCGGGGAGCTGTTTTTT CASSLGTQDTGELFF
NA TRBJ2-5 TRBV7-9 NA TGTGCCAGCAGCTGGACAAATGGGGAGACCCAGTACTTC CASSWTNGETQYF
NA TRBJ1-1 TRBV10-3 NA TGTGCCATCAGTGATAACGAGGGCACTGAAGCTTTCTTT CAISDNEGTEAFF
NA TRBJ2-1 TRBV20-1 NA TGCAGTGCCAAAAAGGGGATTGAGCAGTTCTTC CSAKKGIEQFF
once TRBJ1-4 TRBV3-1/TRBV3-2 NA TGTGCCAGCAGCCGACGGACAGCTAATGAAAAACTGTTTTTT CASSRRTANEKLFF
once TRBJ2-3 TRBV27 TRBD2 TGTGCCAGCAGTTTATGGGCGGGGGGGCCGAGAGATACGCAGTATTTT CASSLWAGGPRDTQYF
NA TRBJ2-1 TRBV7-9 TRBD2 TGTGCCAGCAGCTCGAGCGGGGGGGTCTCCTACAATGAGCAGTTCTTC CASSSSGGVSYNEQFF
NA TRBJ2-3 TRBV18 TRBD1 TGTGCCAGCTCACCAAGCGCGCAGGGGGCGCTGGGCGATACGCAGTATTTT CASSPSAQGALGDTQYF
NA TRBJ2-7 TRBV6-2/TRBV6-3 NA TGTGCCAGCAGTTACTCGGGACCGGGGGACGAGCAGTACTTC CASSYSGPGDEQYF
NA TRBJ1-5 TRBV19 NA TGTGCCAGTCAGGCATGGGTGGTAGGCCAGCCCCAGCATTTT CASQAWVVGQPQHF
NA TRBJ1-4 TRBV15 NA TGTGCCACCAGCAGCCAAGCTAGTGAACTGTTTTTT CATSSQASELFF
NA TRBJ1-1 TRBV18 TRBD1 TGTGCCAGCTCACCAGCACAGGGGGTGACTGAAGCTTTCTTT CASSPAQGVTEAFF
NA TRBJ1-5 TRBV7-2 NA TGTGCCAGCAGCTTAGTCGGGGATGGCAATCAGCCCCAGCATTTT CASSLVGDGNQPQHF
NA TRBJ1-1 TRBV5-1 TRBD1 TGCGCCAGCAGGCCGACAGGGATCGGCACTGAAGCTTTCTTT CASRPTGIGTEAFF
NA TRBJ2-1 TRBV19 NA TGTGCCAGTAGTATGTCCAACCGGTACAATGAGCAGTTCTTC CASSMSNRYNEQFF
NA TRBJ2-3 TRBV5-1 TRBD1 TGCGCCAGCAGCGGAACCGGGACAGGGGGATCAGATACGCAGTATTTT CASSGTGTGGSDTQYF
NA TRBJ2-1 TRBV10-1 NA TGCGCCAGCAGTCCCACAGAGAATGAGCAGTTCTTC CASSPTENEQFF
NA TRBJ1-2 TRBV21-1 NA TGTGAGGGCGGACAGGGGGCCTCACTAGTCAACTATGGCTACACCTTC CEGGQGASLVNYGYTF
NA TRBJ1-2 TRBV5-4 TRBD1 TGTGCCAGCAGCTCCGACTGGACAGGGGATAAGAATGGCTACACCTTC CASSSDWTGDKNGYTF
few TRBJ1-5 TRBV19 NA TGTGCCAGTAGTAATACAGGGTATGGGCCCCAGCATTTT CASSNTGYGPQHF
NA TRBJ1-4 TRBV5-1 NA TGCGCCAGCAGCCCCTCTATACCTTCTAATGAAAAACTGTTTTTT CASSPSIPSNEKLFF
NA TRBJ1-2 TRBV7-8 TRBD1 TGTGCCAGCAGCTTAGACCAGACAGGGGGGGTTGGCTACACCTTC CASSLDQTGGVGYTF
NA TRBJ2-7 TRBV6-2/TRBV6-3 TRBD1 TGTGCCAGCAGTCCGGGACAGGGGATCTCCGAGCAGTACTTC CASSPGQGISEQYF
NA TRBJ1-3 TRBV9 NA TGTGCCAGCAGTCCGACATGGACTGGAAACACCATATATTTT CASSPTWTGNTIYF
NA TRBJ2-2 TRBV5-4 TRBD1 TGTGCCAGCAGCTTTCTCGCTGGGACAGGGGAGACCGGGGAGCTGTTTTTT CASSFLAGTGETGELFF
NA TRBJ2-3 TRBV4-1 NA TGCGCCAGCAGCCAAGAGTGGGGCCCCTCAGATACGCAGTATTTT CASSQEWGPSDTQYF